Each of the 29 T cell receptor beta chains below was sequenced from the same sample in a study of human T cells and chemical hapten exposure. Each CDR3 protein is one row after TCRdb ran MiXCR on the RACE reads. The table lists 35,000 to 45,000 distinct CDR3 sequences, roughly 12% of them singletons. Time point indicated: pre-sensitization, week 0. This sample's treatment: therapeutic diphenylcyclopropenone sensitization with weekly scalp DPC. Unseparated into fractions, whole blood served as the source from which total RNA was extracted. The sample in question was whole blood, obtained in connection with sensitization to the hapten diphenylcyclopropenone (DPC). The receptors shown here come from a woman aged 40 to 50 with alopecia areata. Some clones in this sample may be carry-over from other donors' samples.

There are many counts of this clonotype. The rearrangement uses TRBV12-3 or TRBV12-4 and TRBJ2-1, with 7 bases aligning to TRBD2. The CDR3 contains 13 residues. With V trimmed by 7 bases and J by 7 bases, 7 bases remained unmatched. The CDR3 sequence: CASTLREQNEQFF. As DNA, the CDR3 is TGTGCCAGCACCTTGCGGGAGCAGAATGAGCAGTTCTTC.

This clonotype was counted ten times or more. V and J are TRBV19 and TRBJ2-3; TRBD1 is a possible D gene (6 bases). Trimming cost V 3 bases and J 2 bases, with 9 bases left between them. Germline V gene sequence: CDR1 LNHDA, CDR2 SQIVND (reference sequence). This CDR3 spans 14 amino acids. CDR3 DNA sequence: TGTGCCAGTAGTATCTGGGGGCACACAGATACGCAGTATTTT. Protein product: CASSIWGHTDTQYF.

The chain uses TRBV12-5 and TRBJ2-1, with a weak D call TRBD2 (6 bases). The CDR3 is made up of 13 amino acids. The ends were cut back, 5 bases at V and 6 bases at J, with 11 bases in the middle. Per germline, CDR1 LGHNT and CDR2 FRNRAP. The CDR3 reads CASGTSGGNEQFF. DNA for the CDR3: TGTGCTAGTGGTACCTCCGGGGGCAATGAGCAGTTCTTC.

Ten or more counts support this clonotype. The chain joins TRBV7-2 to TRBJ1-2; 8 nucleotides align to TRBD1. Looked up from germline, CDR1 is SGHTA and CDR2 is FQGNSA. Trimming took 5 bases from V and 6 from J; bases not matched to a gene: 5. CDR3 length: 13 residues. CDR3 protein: CASSPQGGNGYTF. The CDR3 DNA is TGTGCCAGCAGCCCACAGGGGGGCAATGGCTACACCTTC.

CDR3 nucleotide sequence: TGTGCCTGGAGCCCCTCACACGGCACTGAAGCTTTCTTT. It translates to CAWSPSHGTEAFF. This sequence joins TRBV30 and TRBJ1-1; D not certain. The V end was cut by 3 bases, the J end by 4 bases, with 12 bases between. The CDR3 extends over 13 amino acids. Germline CDR1 GTSNPN, CDR2 SVGIG (reference sequence).

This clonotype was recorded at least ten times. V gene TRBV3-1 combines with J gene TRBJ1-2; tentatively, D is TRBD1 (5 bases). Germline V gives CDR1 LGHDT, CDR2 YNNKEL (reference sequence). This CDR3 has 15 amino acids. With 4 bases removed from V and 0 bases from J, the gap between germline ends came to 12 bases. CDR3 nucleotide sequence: TGTGCCAGCAGCCCAACGGGGGGGTCTAACTATGGCTACACCTTC. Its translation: CASSPTGGSNYGYTF.

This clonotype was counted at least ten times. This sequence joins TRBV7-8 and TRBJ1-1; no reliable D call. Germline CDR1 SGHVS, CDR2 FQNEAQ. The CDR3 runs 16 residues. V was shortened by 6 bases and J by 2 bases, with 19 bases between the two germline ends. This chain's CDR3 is CASSPLGTAINTEAFF. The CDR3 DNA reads TGTGCCAGCAGTCCGCTGGGCACAGCTATCAACACTGAAGCTTTCTTT.

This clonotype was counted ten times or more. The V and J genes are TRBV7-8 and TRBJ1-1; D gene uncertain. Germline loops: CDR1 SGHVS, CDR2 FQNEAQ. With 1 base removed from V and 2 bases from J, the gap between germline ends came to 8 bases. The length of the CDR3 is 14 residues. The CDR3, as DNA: TGTGCCAGCAGCTTAGTATGGGGAAACACTGAAGCTTTCTTT. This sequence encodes CASSLVWGNTEAFF.

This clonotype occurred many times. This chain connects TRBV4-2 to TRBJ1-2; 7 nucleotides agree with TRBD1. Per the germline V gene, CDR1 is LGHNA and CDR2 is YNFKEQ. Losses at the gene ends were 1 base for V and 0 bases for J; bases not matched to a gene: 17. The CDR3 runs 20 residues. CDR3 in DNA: TGTGCCAGCAGCCAAGTGAGGACAGGACGTCCTCTCCAAGCTAACTATGGCTACACCTTC. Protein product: CASSQVRTGRPLQANYGYTF.

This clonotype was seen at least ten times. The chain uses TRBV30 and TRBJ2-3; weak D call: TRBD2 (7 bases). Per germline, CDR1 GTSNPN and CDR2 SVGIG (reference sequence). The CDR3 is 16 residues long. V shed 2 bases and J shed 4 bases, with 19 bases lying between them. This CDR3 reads CAWSRRFGRGPDTQYF. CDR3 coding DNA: TGTGCCTGGAGTCGCAGGTTTGGGCGGGGGCCAGATACGCAGTATTTT.

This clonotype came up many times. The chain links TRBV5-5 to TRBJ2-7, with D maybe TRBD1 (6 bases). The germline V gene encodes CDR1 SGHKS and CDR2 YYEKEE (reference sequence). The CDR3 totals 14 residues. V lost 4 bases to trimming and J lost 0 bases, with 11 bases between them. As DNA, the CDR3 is TGTGCCAGCAGCCCCGGACAGCCCTCCTACGAGCAGTACTTC. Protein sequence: CASSPGQPSYEQYF. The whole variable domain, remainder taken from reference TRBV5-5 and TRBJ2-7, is DAGVTQSPTHLIKTRGQQVTLRCSPISGHKSVSWYQQVLGQGPQFIFQYYEKEERGRGNFPDRFSARQFPNYSSELNVNALLLGDSALYLCASSPGQPSYEQYFGPGTRLTVT.

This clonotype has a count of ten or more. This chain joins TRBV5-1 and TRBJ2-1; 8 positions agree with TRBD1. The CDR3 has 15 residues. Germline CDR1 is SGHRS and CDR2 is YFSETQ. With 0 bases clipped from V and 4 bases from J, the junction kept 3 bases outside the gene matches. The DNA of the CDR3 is TGCGCCAGCAGCTTGGCAGGGGGCGAATACAATGAGCAGTTCTTC. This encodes CASSLAGGEYNEQFF.

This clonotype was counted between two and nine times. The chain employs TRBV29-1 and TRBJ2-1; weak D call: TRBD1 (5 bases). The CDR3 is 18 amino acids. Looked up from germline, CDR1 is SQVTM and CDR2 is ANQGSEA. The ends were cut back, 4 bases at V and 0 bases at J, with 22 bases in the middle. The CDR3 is CSVVGPSRTDSSYNEQFF. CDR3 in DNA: TGCAGCGTTGTTGGGCCGAGCCGGACCGACAGCTCCTACAATGAGCAGTTCTTC.

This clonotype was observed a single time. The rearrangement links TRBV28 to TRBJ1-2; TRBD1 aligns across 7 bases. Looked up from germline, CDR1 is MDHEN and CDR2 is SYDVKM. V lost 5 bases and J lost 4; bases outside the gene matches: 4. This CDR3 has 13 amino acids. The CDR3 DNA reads TGTGCCAGCAGTAGGGACAGAGTCTATGGCTACACCTTC. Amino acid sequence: CASSRDRVYGYTF.

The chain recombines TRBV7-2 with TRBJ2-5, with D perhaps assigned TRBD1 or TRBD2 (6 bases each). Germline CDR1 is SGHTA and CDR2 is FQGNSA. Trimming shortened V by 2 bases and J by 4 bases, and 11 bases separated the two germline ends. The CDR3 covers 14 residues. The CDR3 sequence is CASSLQQGLETQYF. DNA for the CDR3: TGTGCCAGCAGCTTACAACAGGGACTAGAGACCCAGTACTTC.

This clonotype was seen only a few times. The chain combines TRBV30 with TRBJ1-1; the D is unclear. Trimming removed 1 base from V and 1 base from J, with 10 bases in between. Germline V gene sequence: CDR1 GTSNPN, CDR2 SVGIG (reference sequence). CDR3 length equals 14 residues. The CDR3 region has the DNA TGTGCCTGGAGTGATCGGGTGGGGAACACTGAAGCTTTCTTT. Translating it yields CAWSDRVGNTEAFF.

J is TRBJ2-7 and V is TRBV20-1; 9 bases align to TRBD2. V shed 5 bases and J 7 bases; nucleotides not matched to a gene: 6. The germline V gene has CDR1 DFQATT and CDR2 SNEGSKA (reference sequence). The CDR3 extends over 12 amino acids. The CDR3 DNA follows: TGCAGTGCTGGGCGGGAGGGCCCGGAGCAGTACTTC. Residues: CSAGREGPEQYF.

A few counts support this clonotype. The CDR3 protein is CATSDSDRSTDTQYF. CDR3 DNA: TGTGCCACCAGTGATTCAGACAGGAGCACAGATACGCAGTATTTT. This chain connects TRBV24-1 to TRBJ2-3, with D perhaps TRBD1 (6 bases). Trimming removed 2 bases at V and 0 bases at J, with 8 bases between. CDR1 is KGHDR, CDR2 SFDVKD, per germline. CDR3 size: 15 residues.

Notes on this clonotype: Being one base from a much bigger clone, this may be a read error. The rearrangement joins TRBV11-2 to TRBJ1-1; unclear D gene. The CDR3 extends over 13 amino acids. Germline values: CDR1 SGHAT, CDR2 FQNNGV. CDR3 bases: TGTGCCAGCAGCGCTACAACGAACACTGAAGCTTCCTTT. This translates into CASSATTNTEASF.

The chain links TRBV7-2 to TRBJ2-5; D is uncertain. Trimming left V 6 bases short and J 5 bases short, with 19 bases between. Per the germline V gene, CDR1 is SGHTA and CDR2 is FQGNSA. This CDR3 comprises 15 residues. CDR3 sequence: CASSIQTALKETQYF. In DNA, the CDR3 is TGTGCCAGCAGTATACAGACGGCCCTAAAGGAGACCCAGTACTTC.

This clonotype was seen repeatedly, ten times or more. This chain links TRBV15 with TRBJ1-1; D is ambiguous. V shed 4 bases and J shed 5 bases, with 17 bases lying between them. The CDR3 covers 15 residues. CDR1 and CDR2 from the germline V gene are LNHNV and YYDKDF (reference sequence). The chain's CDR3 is CATSTSTVFGTEAFF. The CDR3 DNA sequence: TGTGCCACCAGCACGTCGACGGTGTTTGGAACTGAAGCTTTCTTT.

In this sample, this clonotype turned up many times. The CDR3 sequence is CASSLTSGMQYF. Written as DNA, the CDR3 is TGTGCCAGCAGCTTAACTAGCGGCATGCAGTATTTT. J is TRBJ2-3 and V is TRBV5-6, with TRBD2 matching 8 bases. The junction had 4 bases not matched to a gene; V was cut back by 2 bases and J by 11 bases. The CDR3 consists of 12 residues. Germline V gene lookup returns CDR1 SGHDT and CDR2 YYEEEE.

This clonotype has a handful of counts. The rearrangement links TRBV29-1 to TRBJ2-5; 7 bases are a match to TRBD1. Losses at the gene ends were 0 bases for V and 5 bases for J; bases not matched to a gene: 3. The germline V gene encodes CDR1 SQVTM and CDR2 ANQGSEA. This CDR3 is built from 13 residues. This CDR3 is CSVEDSQGETQYF. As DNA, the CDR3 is TGCAGCGTTGAAGATTCACAGGGGGAGACCCAGTACTTC.

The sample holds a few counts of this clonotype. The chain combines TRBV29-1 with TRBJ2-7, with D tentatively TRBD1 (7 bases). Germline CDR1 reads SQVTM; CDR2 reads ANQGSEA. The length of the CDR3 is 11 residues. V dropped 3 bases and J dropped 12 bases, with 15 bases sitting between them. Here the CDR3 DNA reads TGCAGCGTTGATGCGGCGGGACAGTGGTACTTC. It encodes CSVDAAGQWYF.

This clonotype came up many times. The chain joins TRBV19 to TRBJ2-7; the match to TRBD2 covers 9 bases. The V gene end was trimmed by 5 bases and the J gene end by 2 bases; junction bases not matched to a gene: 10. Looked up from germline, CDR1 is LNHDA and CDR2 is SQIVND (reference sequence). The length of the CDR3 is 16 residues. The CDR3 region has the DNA TGTGCCAGTAGTGCCCAATCTAGCGGGGAAACCTACGAGCAGTACTTC. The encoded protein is CASSAQSSGETYEQYF.

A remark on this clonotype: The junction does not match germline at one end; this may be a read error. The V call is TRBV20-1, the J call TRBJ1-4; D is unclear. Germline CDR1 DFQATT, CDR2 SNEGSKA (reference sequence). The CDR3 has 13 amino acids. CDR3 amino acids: CGAKRDSGEKLFF. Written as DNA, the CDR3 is TGCGGTGCGAAGAGGGATAGTGGAGAAAAACTGTTTTTT.

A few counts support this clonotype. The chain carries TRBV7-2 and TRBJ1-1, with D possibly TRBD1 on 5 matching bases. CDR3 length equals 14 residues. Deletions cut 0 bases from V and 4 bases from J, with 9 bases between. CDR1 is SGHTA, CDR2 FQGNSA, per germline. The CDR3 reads CASSLAVGGTEAFF. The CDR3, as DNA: TGTGCCAGCAGCTTAGCTGTCGGGGGCACTGAAGCTTTCTTT.

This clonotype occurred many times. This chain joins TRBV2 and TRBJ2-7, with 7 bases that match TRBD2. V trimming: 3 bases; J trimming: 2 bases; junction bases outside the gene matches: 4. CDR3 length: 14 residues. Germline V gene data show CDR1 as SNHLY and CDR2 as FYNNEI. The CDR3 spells CASSEGRGPYEQYF. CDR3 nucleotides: TGTGCCAGCAGTGAGGGGAGGGGCCCCTACGAGCAGTACTTC.

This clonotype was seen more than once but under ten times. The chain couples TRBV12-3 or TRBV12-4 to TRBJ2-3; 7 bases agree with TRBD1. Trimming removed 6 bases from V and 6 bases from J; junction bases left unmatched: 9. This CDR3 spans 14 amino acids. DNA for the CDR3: TGTGCCAGCAGAAGACAGGGCGGTATTGATACGCAGTATTTT. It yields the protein CASRRQGGIDTQYF.